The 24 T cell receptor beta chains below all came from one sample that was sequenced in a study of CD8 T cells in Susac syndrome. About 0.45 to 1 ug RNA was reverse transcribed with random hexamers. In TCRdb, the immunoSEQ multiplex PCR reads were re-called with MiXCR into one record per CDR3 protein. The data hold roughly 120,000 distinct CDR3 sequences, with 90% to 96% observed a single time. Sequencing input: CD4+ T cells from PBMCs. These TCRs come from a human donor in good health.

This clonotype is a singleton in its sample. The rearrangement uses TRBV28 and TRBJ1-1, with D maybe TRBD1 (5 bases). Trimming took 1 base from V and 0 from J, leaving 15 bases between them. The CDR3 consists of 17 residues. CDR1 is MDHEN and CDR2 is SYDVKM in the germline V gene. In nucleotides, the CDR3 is TGTGCCAGCAGTTTATTAGGGGTGGGGCAGTTGAACACTGAAGCTTTCTTT. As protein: CASSLLGVGQLNTEAFF.

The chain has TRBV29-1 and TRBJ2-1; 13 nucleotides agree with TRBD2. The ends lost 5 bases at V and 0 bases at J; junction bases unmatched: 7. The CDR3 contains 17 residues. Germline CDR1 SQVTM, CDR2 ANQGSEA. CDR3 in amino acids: CSVPGTSGIGSYNEQFF. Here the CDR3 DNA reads TGCAGCGTTCCCGGGACTAGCGGGATAGGCTCCTACAATGAGCAGTTCTTC.

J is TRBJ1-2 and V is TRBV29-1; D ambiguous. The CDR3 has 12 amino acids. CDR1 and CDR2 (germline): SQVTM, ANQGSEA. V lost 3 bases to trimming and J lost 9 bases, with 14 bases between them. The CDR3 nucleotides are TGCAGCGTTGACCCGTTGTCTCGGAGCTACACCTTC. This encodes CSVDPLSRSYTF.

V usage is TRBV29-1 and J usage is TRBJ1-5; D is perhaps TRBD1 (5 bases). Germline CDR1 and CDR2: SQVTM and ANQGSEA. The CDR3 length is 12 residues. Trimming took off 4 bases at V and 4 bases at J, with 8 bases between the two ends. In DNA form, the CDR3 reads TGCAGCGTTGGGGGCCGAAATCAGCCCCAGCATTTT. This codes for CSVGGRNQPQHF. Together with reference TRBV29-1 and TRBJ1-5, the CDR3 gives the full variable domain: SAVISQKPSRDICQRGTSLTIQCQVDSQVTMMFWYRQQPGQSLTLIATANQGSEATYESGFVIDKFPISRPNLTFSTLTVSNMSPEDSSIYLCSVGGRNQPQHFGDGTRLSIL.

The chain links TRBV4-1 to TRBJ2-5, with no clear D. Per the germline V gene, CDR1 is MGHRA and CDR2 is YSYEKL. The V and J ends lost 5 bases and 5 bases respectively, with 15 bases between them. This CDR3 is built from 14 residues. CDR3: CASSVWFGDETQYF. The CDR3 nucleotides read TGCGCCAGCAGCGTTTGGTTTGGAGATGAGACCCAGTACTTC.

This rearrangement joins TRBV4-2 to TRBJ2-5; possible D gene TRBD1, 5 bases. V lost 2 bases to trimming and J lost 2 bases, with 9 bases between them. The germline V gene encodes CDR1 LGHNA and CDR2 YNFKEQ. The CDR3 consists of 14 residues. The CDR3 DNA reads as TGTGCCAGCAGCCAAATCGGACAACAAGAGACCCAGTACTTC. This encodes CASSQIGQQETQYF.

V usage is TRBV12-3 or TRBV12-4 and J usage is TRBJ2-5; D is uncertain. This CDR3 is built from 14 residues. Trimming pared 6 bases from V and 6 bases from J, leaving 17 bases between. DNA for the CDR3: TGTGCCAGCAGCGAAAAGGACCGTTCCCAGACCCAGTACTTC. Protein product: CASSEKDRSQTQYF.

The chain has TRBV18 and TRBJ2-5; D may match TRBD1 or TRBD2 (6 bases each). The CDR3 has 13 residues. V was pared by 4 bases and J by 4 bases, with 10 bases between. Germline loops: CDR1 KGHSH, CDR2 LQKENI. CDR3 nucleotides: TGTGCCAGCTCACTAAAGGGGGGAGAGACCCAGTACTTC. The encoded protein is CASSLKGGETQYF.

The CDR3 loop is CASSGSSGTSRSYEQYF. In nucleotides, the CDR3 is TGTGCCAGCAGTGGATCCTCCGGGACTAGCCGCTCCTACGAGCAGTACTTC. The genes are TRBV6-1 and TRBJ2-7; 9 bases map to TRBD2. The V gene end was trimmed by 4 bases and the J gene end by 0 bases; junction bases not matched to a gene: 10. Germline CDR1 MNHNS, CDR2 SASEGT. This CDR3 is built from 17 residues.

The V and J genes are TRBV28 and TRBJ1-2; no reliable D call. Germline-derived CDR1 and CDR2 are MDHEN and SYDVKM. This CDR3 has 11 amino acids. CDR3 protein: CVNFGPGGYTF. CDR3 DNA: TGTGTTAATTTTGGCCCGGGGGGCTACACCTTC.

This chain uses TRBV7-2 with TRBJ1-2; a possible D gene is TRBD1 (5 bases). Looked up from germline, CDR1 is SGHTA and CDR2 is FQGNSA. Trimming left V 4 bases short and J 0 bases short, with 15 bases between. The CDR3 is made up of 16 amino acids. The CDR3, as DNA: TGTGCCAGCAGCTCTCCCCGGGACGGGACTAACTATGGCTACACCTTC. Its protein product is CASSSPRDGTNYGYTF.

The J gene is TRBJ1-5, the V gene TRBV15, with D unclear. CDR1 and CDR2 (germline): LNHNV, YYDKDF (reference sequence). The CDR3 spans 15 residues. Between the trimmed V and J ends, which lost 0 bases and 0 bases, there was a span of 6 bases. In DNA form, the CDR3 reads TGTGCCACCAGCAGAGACGGATTTAGCAATCAGCCCCAGCATTTT. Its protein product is CATSRDGFSNQPQHF.

CDR3 DNA: TGCAGTGCTAGCACATGGGATACGAAGCAGTACTTC. Translated, it gives CSASTWDTKQYF. The chain has TRBV20-1 and TRBJ2-7; D ambiguous. Trimming pared 3 bases from V and 8 bases from J, leaving 14 bases between. CDR3 size: 12 residues. CDR1 DFQATT and CDR2 SNEGSKA come from the germline V gene (reference sequence).

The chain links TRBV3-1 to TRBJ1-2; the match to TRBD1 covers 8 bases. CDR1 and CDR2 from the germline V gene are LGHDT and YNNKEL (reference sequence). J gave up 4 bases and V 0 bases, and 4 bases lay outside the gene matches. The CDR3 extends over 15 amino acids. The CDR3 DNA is TGTGCCAGCAGCCAAGACAGGGGGCTTCCCTATGGCTACACCTTC. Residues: CASSQDRGLPYGYTF. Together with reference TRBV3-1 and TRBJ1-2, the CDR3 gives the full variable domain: DTAVSQTPKYLVTQMGNDKSIKCEQNLGHDTMYWYKQDSKKFLKIMFSYNNKELIINETVPNRFSPKSPDKAHLNLHINSLELGDSAVYFCASSQDRGLPYGYTFGSGTRLTVV.

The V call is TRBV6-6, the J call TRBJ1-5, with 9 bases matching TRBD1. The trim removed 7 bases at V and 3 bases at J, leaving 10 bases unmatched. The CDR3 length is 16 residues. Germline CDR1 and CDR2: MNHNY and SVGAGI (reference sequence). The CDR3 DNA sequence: TGTGCCAGCACCTCCGGGACAGGGTGGAACAATCAGCCCCAGCATTTT. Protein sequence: CASTSGTGWNNQPQHF.

DNA for the CDR3: TGTGCCAGCAGCCCTCTGGAGAGCGGCTCCTACAATGAGCAGTTCTTC. Amino acids: CASSPLESGSYNEQFF. The chain couples TRBV3-1 to TRBJ2-1, with a weak D call TRBD2 (5 bases). The CDR3 runs to 16 residues. Germline assignment: CDR1 LGHDT and CDR2 YNNKEL (reference sequence). V was pared by 4 bases and J by 0 bases, with 13 bases between.

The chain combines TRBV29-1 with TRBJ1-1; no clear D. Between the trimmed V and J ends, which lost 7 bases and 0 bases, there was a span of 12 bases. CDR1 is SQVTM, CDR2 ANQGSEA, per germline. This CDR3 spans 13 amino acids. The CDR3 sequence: CSAYDKLNTEAFF. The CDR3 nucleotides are TGCAGCGCCTATGACAAATTGAACACTGAAGCTTTCTTT.

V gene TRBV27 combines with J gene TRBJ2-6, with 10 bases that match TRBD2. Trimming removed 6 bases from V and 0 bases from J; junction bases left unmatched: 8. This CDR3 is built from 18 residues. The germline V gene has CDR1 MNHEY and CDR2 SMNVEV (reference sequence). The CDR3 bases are TGTGCCAGCAGCCCCGGGACTAGCGCTGGCTCTGGGGCCAACGTCCTGACTTTC. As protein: CASSPGTSAGSGANVLTF. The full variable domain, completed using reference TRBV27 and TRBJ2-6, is EAQVTQNPRYLITVTGKKLTVTCSQNMNHEYMSWYRQDPGLGLRQIYYSMNVEVTDKGDVPEGYKVSRKEKRNFPLILESPSPNQTSLYFCASSPGTSAGSGANVLTFGAGSRLTVL.

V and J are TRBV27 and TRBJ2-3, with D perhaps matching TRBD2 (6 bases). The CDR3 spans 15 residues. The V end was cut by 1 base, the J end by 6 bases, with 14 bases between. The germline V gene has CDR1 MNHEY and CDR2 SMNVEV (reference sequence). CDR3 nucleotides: TGTGCCAGCAGTTTATGGGCGGGATCCCCGGATACGCAGTATTTT. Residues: CASSLWAGSPDTQYF.

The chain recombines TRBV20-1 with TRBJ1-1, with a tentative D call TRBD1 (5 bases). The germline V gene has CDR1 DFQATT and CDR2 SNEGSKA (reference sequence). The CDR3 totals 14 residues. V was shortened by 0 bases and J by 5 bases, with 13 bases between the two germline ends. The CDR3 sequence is CSARDVGDATEAFF. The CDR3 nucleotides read TGCAGTGCTAGAGATGTGGGGGACGCGACTGAAGCTTTCTTT.

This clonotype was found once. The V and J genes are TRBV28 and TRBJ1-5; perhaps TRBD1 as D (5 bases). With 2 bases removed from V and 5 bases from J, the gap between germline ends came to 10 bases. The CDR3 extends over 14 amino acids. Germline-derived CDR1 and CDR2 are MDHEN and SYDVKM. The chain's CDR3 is CASSLIGDHQPQHF. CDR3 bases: TGTGCCAGCAGTTTAATTGGGGACCATCAGCCCCAGCATTTT.

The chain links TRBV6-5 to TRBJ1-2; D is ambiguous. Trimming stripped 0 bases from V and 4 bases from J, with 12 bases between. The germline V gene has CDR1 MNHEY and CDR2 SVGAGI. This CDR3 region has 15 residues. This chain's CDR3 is CASSYSGGNIYGYTF. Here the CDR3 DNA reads TGTGCCAGCAGTTACTCAGGCGGTAACATCTATGGCTACACCTTC.

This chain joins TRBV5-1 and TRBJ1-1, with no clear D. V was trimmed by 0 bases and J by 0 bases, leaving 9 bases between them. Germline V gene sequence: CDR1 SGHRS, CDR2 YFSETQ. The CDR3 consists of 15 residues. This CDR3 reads CASSLALDLNTEAFF. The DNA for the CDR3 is TGCGCCAGCAGCTTGGCCCTCGACCTGAACACTGAAGCTTTCTTT.

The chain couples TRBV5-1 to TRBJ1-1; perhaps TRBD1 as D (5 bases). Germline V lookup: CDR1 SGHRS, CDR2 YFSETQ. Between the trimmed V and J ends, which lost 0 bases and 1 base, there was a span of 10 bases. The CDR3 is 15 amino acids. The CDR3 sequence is CASSLDRQGNTEAFF. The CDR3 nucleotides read TGCGCCAGCAGCTTGGATCGGCAGGGGAACACTGAAGCTTTCTTT.